This entry lists 14 T cell receptor beta chains sequenced from one sample in a study of blood T cell repertoires in COVID-19. The method was immunoSEQ multiplex PCR; TCRdb's version includes in-frame clones alone and lacks a portion of them. The sample records some 90,000 clones, around nine tenths being singletons. Sequencing was performed on peripheral blood. The receptors stem from a woman aged 55-69 years with COVID-19, enrolled during active disease.

V usage is TRBV9 and J usage is TRBJ1-2; D unresolved. V lost 0 bases to trimming and J lost 3 bases, with 9 bases between them. This CDR3 is built from 14 residues. In germline, CDR1 is SGDLS, CDR2 YYNGEE. As DNA, the CDR3 is TGTGCCAGCAGCGTAGACCAGGTTGACTATGGCTACACCTTC. Translated: CASSVDQVDYGYTF. Supplemented by reference TRBV9 and TRBJ1-2, the full variable domain reads DSGVTQTPKHLITATGQRVTLRCSPRSGDLSVYWYQQSLDQGLQFLIQYYNGEERAKGNILERFSAQQFPDLHSELNLSSLELGDSALYFCASSVDQVDYGYTFGSGTRLTVV.

This rearrangement joins TRBV28 to TRBJ2-2, with 8 positions matching TRBD1. Losses at the gene ends were 7 bases for V and 2 bases for J; bases not matched to a gene: 6. The CDR3 is made up of 15 amino acids. The V gene's germline CDR1 is MDHEN and CDR2 SYDVKM. The CDR3 reads CASTQGARNTGELFF. The CDR3 bases are TGTGCCAGCACTCAGGGGGCGAGAAACACCGGGGAGCTGTTTTTT.

J is TRBJ1-5 and V is TRBV7-3, with 8 positions matching TRBD1. Germline V gives CDR1 SGHTA, CDR2 FQGTGA. The CDR3 length is 14 residues. After removal of 3 bases from V and 6 bases from J, the junction contained 4 bases not matched to a gene. CDR3: CASSFAGGGQPQHF. The CDR3 DNA reads TGTGCCAGCAGCTTTGCAGGGGGCGGTCAGCCCCAGCATTTT.

The rearrangement links TRBV4-1 to TRBJ2-7, with a tentative D call TRBD2 (6 bases). V lost 1 base to trimming and J lost 1 base, with 11 bases between them. CDR3 size: 15 residues. Looked up from germline, CDR1 is MGHRA and CDR2 is YSYEKL. CDR3 sequence reads: CASSQGGGGSYEQYF. CDR3 in DNA: TGCGCCAGCAGCCAAGGGGGTGGGGGGTCCTACGAGCAGTACTTC.

This clone was seen once. The V call is TRBV9, the J call TRBJ2-5; 7 bases agree with TRBD2. Germline V gene sequence: CDR1 SGDLS, CDR2 YYNGEE. The V gene end was trimmed by 1 base and the J gene end by 7 bases; junction bases not matched to a gene: 4. There are 13 residues in the CDR3. The CDR3 here is CASSVIGEGTQYF. The CDR3 bases are TGTGCCAGCAGCGTAATAGGGGAGGGGACCCAGTACTTC.

The chain employs TRBV6-5 and TRBJ1-4; D perhaps matches TRBD1 (6 bases). The germline CDR1 and CDR2 sequences are MNHEY and SVGAGI. Trimming left V 2 bases short and J 7 bases short, with 14 bases between. The CDR3 is 15 amino acids. CDR3 region: CASSYSGGKAEKLFF. In DNA form, the CDR3 reads TGTGCCAGCAGTTACAGCGGGGGCAAAGCTGAAAAACTGTTTTTT.

J is TRBJ2-2 and V is TRBV10-1; tentatively, D is TRBD1 (6 bases). Between the trimmed V and J ends, which lost 8 bases and 4 bases, there was a span of 11 bases. CDR1 is WNHNN, CDR2 SYGVQD, per germline (reference sequence). CDR3 size: 13 residues. The CDR3: CASGDTVTGELFF. CDR3 nucleotide sequence: TGCGCCAGCGGGGACACTGTCACCGGGGAGCTGTTTTTT.

This rearrangement joins TRBV24-1 to TRBJ2-5, with 7 nucleotides matching TRBD1. V trimming: 9 bases; J trimming: 5 bases; junction bases outside the gene matches: 2. This CDR3 contains 11 residues. Germline V lookup: CDR1 KGHDR, CDR2 SFDVKD. CDR3 loop: CATGTEETQYF. The CDR3 DNA sequence: TGTGCCACCGGGACAGAGGAGACCCAGTACTTC.

The gene calls are TRBV7-6 and TRBJ1-4; 7 nucleotides match TRBD1. The CDR3 has 13 amino acids. The junction had 8 bases not matched to a gene; V was cut back by 8 bases and J by 8 bases. Germline V lookup: CDR1 SGHVS, CDR2 FNYEAQ. The CDR3 protein is CASRTGTAEKLFF. CDR3 in DNA: TGTGCCAGCCGGACCGGGACAGCAGAAAAACTGTTTTTT.

This sequence joins TRBV6-5 and TRBJ1-2, with 7 nucleotides matching TRBD1. The J segment lost 3 bases and the V segment lost 2 bases, leaving 6 bases of the junction unmatched. This CDR3 has 15 amino acids. CDR1 and CDR2 (germline): MNHEY, SVGAGI. In DNA, the CDR3 is TGTGCCAGCAGTTACGATCCGCAGGGGGACTATGGCTACACCTTC. It encodes CASSYDPQGDYGYTF.

The chain recombines TRBV12-3 or TRBV12-4 with TRBJ1-5, with D uncertain. V shed 5 bases and J shed 6 bases, with 5 bases lying between them. The CDR3 contains 11 residues. The CDR3: CASSKSQPQHF. The CDR3 bases are TGTGCCAGCAGTAAGAGTCAGCCCCAGCATTTT.

The chain couples TRBV5-1 to TRBJ2-1; TRBD2 aligns across 9 bases. The junction had 10 bases not matched to a gene; V was cut back by 2 bases and J by 4 bases. The CDR3 has 17 amino acids. The V gene's germline CDR1 is SGHRS and CDR2 YFSETQ. The CDR3 loop reads CASSFRTAAGGYNEQFF. The CDR3 DNA sequence: TGCGCCAGCAGCTTCCGGACCGCTGCGGGGGGGTACAATGAGCAGTTCTTC. Using reference TRBV5-1 and TRBJ2-1 for the parts outside the CDR3, the full variable domain is KAGVTQTPRYLIKTRGQQVTLSCSPISGHRSVSWYQQTPGQGLQFLFEYFSETQRNKGNFPGRFSGRQFSNSRSEMNVSTLELGDSALYLCASSFRTAAGGYNEQFFGPGTRLTVL.

V is TRBV6-5 and J is TRBJ2-4; D unclear. The CDR3 is made up of 13 amino acids. Trimming shortened V by 6 bases and J by 0 bases, and 6 bases separated the two germline ends. In germline, CDR1 is MNHEY, CDR2 SVGAGI. The chain's CDR3 is CASRAVAKNIQYF. The CDR3 DNA is TGTGCCAGCAGGGCGGTAGCCAAAAACATTCAGTACTTC.

V gene TRBV7-2 combines with J gene TRBJ1-2; D gene ambiguous. This CDR3 is built from 14 residues. The V gene lost 5 bases and the J gene lost 0 bases, with 10 bases spanning the gap. From germline, CDR1 is SGHTA and CDR2 FQGNSA. CDR3 in DNA: TGTGCCAGCAGCATGCGGGAAGCTAACTATGGCTACACCTTC. Amino acids: CASSMREANYGYTF.